This entry lists 4 T cell receptor beta chains sequenced from one sample in a study of shared clonotypes between healthy human individuals (dated by TCRdb to 2020 to 2022). Libraries came from the immunoSEQ multiplex PCR assay. TCRdb retrieved this table from immuneACCESS and kept in-frame rearrangements only. Not all clones are present; in checked studies, unresolved V genes account for under half, and no reason is known for the remainder. Here the sample has about 1 million clones; 65% to 75% occur a single time. The ten largest clones represent over 1.3% of the sample. Material: memory CD4+ T cells sorted from blood. The cell subset or site label, as the study defines it: CD45RA-negative fraction. The receptors were sampled from a man aged 18-30 years in good health.

The rearrangement links TRBV7-2 to TRBJ1-6; D gene uncertain. V gave up 8 bases and J gave up 7 bases, with 6 bases separating them. CDR1 SGHTA and CDR2 FQGNSA come from the germline V gene. This CDR3 has 11 residues. The CDR3 loop is CASAGNSPLHF. As DNA, the CDR3 is TGTGCCAGCGCCGGAAATTCACCCCTCCACTTT.

Comment on this clone: This sample also contains other DNA sequences that code for the same CDR3. The chain links TRBV7-9 to TRBJ2-7; TRBD1 is a possible D gene (6 bases). Deletions cut 5 bases from V and 0 bases from J, with 11 bases between. CDR1 and CDR2 (germline): SEHNR, FQNEAQ (reference sequence). The CDR3 totals 14 residues. CDR3 amino acids: CASSPTGNSYEQYF. The CDR3 bases are TGTGCCAGCAGCCCAACAGGGAACTCCTACGAGCAGTACTTC. Using reference TRBV7-9 and TRBJ2-7 for the parts outside the CDR3, the full variable domain is DTGVSQNPRHKITKRGQNVTFRCDPISEHNRLYWYRQTLGQGPEFLTYFQNEAQLEKSRLLSDRFSAERPKGSFSTLEIQRTEQGDSAMYLCASSPTGNSYEQYFGPGTRLTVT.

This rearrangement joins TRBV20-1 to TRBJ1-1; D possibly corresponds to TRBD1 (5 bases). The V gene lost 5 bases and the J gene lost 8 bases, with 12 bases spanning the gap. The CDR3 spans 11 residues. From germline, CDR1 is DFQATT and CDR2 SNEGSKA (reference sequence). CDR3 residues: CSAPRQTEAFF. DNA for the CDR3: TGCAGTGCTCCACGACAGACCGAAGCTTTCTTT.

The chain employs TRBV5-1 and TRBJ2-2; tentative D call: TRBD2 (7 bases). Trimming left V 9 bases short and J 4 bases short, with 13 bases between. Germline V lookup: CDR1 SGHRS, CDR2 YFSETQ. CDR3 length: 13 residues. The CDR3 loop reads CATRGGSTGELFF. The CDR3 DNA reads TGCGCCACCAGGGGCGGGAGCACCGGGGAGCTGTTTTTT.